These 15 T cell receptor beta chains originate from one sample sequenced in a study of human T cells and chemical hapten exposure. Before extraction, the whole blood was not fractionated, and total RNA was taken from it. Separate cDNA molecules received unique molecular identifiers, which the library attached to them. TCRdb reprocessed the reads with MiXCR, giving one entry per CDR3 protein. The sample holds about 3,100 distinct CDR3 sequences, about 50% seen once. Sequencing was done on a sample of whole blood. The source is a human donor who had alopecia or was a healthy volunteer (not recorded which). Some clones in this sample may be carry-over from other donors' samples. This table probably holds off-target reads from a library built for another chain.

The gene calls are TRBV6-6 and TRBJ2-5; D uncertain. With 6 bases removed from V and 3 bases from J, the gap between germline ends came to 8 bases. Per the germline V gene, CDR1 is MNHNY and CDR2 is SVGAGI (reference sequence). The CDR3 extends over 12 amino acids. The CDR3 region is CASRLPEETQYF. CDR3 bases: TGTGCCAGCAGGCTACCCGAAGAGACCCAGTACTTC.

The chain employs TRBV7-2 and TRBJ2-5, with 10 bases lining up with TRBD1. Germline CDR1 is SGHTA and CDR2 is FQGNSA. V lost 2 bases and J lost 4; bases outside the gene matches: 4. The CDR3 is 15 residues long. The CDR3 DNA sequence: TGTGCCAGCAGCTTACTCGGGACAGGGGCAGAGACCCAGTACTTC. This gives the protein CASSLLGTGAETQYF.

CDR3 DNA sequence: TGTGCCAGCAGCCAAGACTATTTAAGCACAGATACGCAGTATTTT. It yields the protein CASSQDYLSTDTQYF. V gene TRBV7-2 combines with J gene TRBJ2-3; perhaps TRBD2 as D (5 bases). V lost 5 bases and J 0 bases, leaving 12 bases between the germline ends. The germline V gene has CDR1 SGHTA and CDR2 FQGNSA. The CDR3 is 15 residues long. Supplemented by reference TRBV7-2 and TRBJ2-3, the full variable domain reads GAGVSQSPSNKVTEKGKDVELRCDPISGHTALYWYRQSLGQGLEFLIYFQGNSAPDKSGLPSDRFSAERTGGSVSTLTIQRTQQEDSAVYLCASSQDYLSTDTQYFGPGTRLTVL.

The CDR3 DNA is TGTGCCAGCAGTGAAGTGCAGGGTATCGGTACGCAGTATTTT. Amino acids: CASSEVQGIGTQYF. This chain joins TRBV2 and TRBJ2-3; possibly TRBD1 for D (5 bases). There are 14 residues in the CDR3. The germline CDR1 and CDR2 sequences are SNHLY and FYNNEI. V lost 1 base and J lost 8, with 13 bases in between.

The DNA for the CDR3 is TGTGCCAGCTCACCACCTAGCTGGGACATTCAGTACTTC. Translation: CASSPPSWDIQYF. V and J are TRBV18 and TRBJ2-4; D gene uncertain. The CDR3 has 13 amino acids. Germline assignment: CDR1 KGHSH and CDR2 LQKENI. V gave up 0 bases and J gave up 8 bases, with 8 bases separating them.

J is TRBJ2-3 and V is TRBV28, with 11 bases aligning to TRBD2. In germline, CDR1 is MDHEN, CDR2 SYDVKM. This CDR3 contains 15 residues. V shed 1 base and J 6 bases; nucleotides not matched to a gene: 3. The CDR3 coding sequence is TGTGCCAGCAGTTTATTAGCGGGGGGGCTGGATACGCAGTATTTT. As protein: CASSLLAGGLDTQYF.

The rearrangement uses TRBV10-1 and TRBJ2-3; D is possibly TRBD1 or TRBD2 (5 bases each). Trimming removed 0 bases at V and 0 bases at J, with 16 bases between. CDR3 length equals 18 residues. Germline V lookup: CDR1 WNHNN, CDR2 SYGVQD (reference sequence). The CDR3: CASSESSRGTTSTDTQYF. Here the CDR3 DNA reads TGCGCCAGCAGTGAGTCAAGTAGAGGGACCACTAGCACAGATACGCAGTATTTT.

The rearrangement joins TRBV7-9 to TRBJ1-5, with D unresolved. V was pared by 5 bases and J by 0 bases, with 11 bases between. The CDR3 consists of 15 residues. Germline values: CDR1 SEHNR, CDR2 FQNEAQ (reference sequence). The CDR3 DNA sequence: TGTGCCAGCAGCCCCCTCGGGGTTAGCAATCAGCCCCAGCATTTT. It yields the protein CASSPLGVSNQPQHF.

The genes are TRBV7-8 and TRBJ2-3; TRBD2 matches at 8 bases. V trimming: 0 bases; J trimming: 6 bases; junction bases outside the gene matches: 14. The CDR3 is made up of 18 amino acids. CDR1 is SGHVS, CDR2 FQNEAQ, per germline. The DNA for the CDR3 is TGTGCCAGCAGCTTAGCTTCGGCTAGCGGGCGGCAGGGGGATACGCAGTATTTT. Its protein is CASSLASASGRQGDTQYF. The whole variable domain, filled in from reference TRBV7-8 and TRBJ2-3, reads GAGVSQSPRYKVAKRGQDVALRCDPISGHVSLFWYQQALGQGPEFLTYFQNEAQLDKSGLPSDRFFAERPEGSVSTLKIQRTQQEDSAVYLCASSLASASGRQGDTQYFGPGTRLTVL.

V and J are TRBV11-2 and TRBJ2-7; D gene unclear. V lost 7 bases to trimming and J lost 2 bases, with 6 bases between them. This CDR3 is 11 amino acids long. Germline V gene lookup returns CDR1 SGHAT and CDR2 FQNNGV. The CDR3 region has the DNA TGTGCCAGCACCCTCGCCTACGAGCAGTACTTC. Protein sequence: CASTLAYEQYF. The complete variable domain, with remaining parts taken from reference TRBV11-2 and TRBJ2-7, reads EAGVAQSPRYKIIEKRQSVAFWCNPISGHATLYWYQQILGQGPKLLIQFQNNGVVDDSQLPKDRFSAERLKGVDSTLKIQPAKLEDSAVYLCASTLAYEQYFGPGTRLTVT.

This clonotype was seen a few times. This rearrangement joins TRBV24-1 to TRBJ2-5; D is unresolved. Germline assignment: CDR1 KGHDR and CDR2 SFDVKD. The V end was cut by 3 bases, the J end by 2 bases, with 9 bases between. The CDR3 extends over 14 amino acids. CDR3 amino acids: CATSDRAVQETQYF. The CDR3 DNA is TGTGCCACCAGTGATCGGGCTGTACAAGAGACCCAGTACTTC.

The chain combines TRBV24-1 with TRBJ2-1, with TRBD2 as a possible D gene (6 bases). V dropped 4 bases and J dropped 8 bases, with 17 bases sitting between them. CDR1 and CDR2 from the germline V gene are KGHDR and SFDVKD. The CDR3 length is 15 residues. CDR3 nucleotide sequence: TGTGCCACCAGTGAAATTAGCGGAGGGCCATATGAGCAGTTCTTC. The encoded protein is CATSEISGGPYEQFF.

This clonotype rates as large. For the CDR3, the DNA is TGTGCCAGCAGCTTAGGAGGGGCAAGAGCTAGCCAGGGACTATCGAATGAGCAGTTCTTC. This gives the protein CASSLGGARASQGLSNEQFF. The V call is TRBV11-2, the J call TRBJ2-1, with 7 bases identical to TRBD2. V was clipped by 1 base and J by 7 bases; unmatched bases: 22. This CDR3 has 20 amino acids. CDR1 SGHAT and CDR2 FQNNGV come from the germline V gene.

This chain connects TRBV2 to TRBJ1-4; possible D gene TRBD1, 6 bases. Trimming shortened V by 8 bases and J by 4 bases, and 11 bases separated the two germline ends. The CDR3 length is 13 residues. Germline V gene sequence: CDR1 SNHLY, CDR2 FYNNEI. The CDR3 DNA reads TGTGCCAGCCTCTGGACAGTTAATGAAAAACTGTTTTTT. Encoded protein: CASLWTVNEKLFF.

The rearrangement uses TRBV7-9 and TRBJ2-3; unclear D gene. V was pared by 1 base and J by 6 bases, with 5 bases between. This CDR3 has 12 amino acids. Germline loops: CDR1 SEHNR, CDR2 FQNEAQ (reference sequence). CDR3 DNA sequence: TGTGCCAGCAGCTTAGTAGGGGATACGCAGTATTTT. It is translated as CASSLVGDTQYF. Using reference TRBV7-9 and TRBJ2-3 for the parts outside the CDR3, the full variable domain is DTGVSQNPRHKITKRGQNVTFRCDPISEHNRLYWYRQTLGQGPEFLTYFQNEAQLEKSRLLSDRFSAERPKGSFSTLEIQRTEQGDSAMYLCASSLVGDTQYFGPGTRLTVL.